This T cell receptor (beta chain) was retrieved from a study of neurological immune-mediated disorders. For sorted libraries, the input was 850,000 to 1,000,000 CD4+ or CD8+ T cells. Each CDR3 protein is one row after TCRdb ran MiXCR on the 5' RACE reads. The sample has 35,000 to 55,000 distinct CDR3 sequences; about 6% are singletons. In this sample, this clonotype turned up many times. Its target is not known. Study-level points and caveats: Whereas HTLV-1-associated myelopathy showed the most TCR clonal expansion, multiple sclerosis showed the least, with levels below those of healthy controls.

CDR1 and CDR2 from the germline V gene are SGHRS and YFSETQ. V dropped 4 bases and J dropped 7 bases, with 17 bases sitting between them. The CDR3 is 14 residues long. The source of this sequence is a woman aged 40 to 50 in good health. Sequencing was carried out using CD4+ T cells from blood. The chain employs TRBV5-1 and TRBJ1-1; unclear D gene. CDR3 residues: CASSRADPKGEAFF. In DNA, the CDR3 is TGCGCCAGCAGCCGAGCCGACCCTAAGGGTGAAGCTTTCTTT. The variable domain in full, completed from reference TRBV5-1 and TRBJ1-1, reads KAGVTQTPRYLIKTRGQQVTLSCSPISGHRSVSWYQQTPGQGLQFLFEYFSETQRNKGNFPGRFSGRQFSNSRSEMNVSTLELGDSALYLCASSRADPKGEAFFGQGTRLTVV.